The TCR beta chain described here comes from a study of human T cells and chemical hapten exposure. About the study: Researchers reported sensitizing an approximately 2 cm by approximately 2 cm upper inner arm skin site with 2% DPC. Yields of TCR per sample differed, chiefly owing to small differences in pooled library volume. Whole-study results and caveats: Expanded TCRs clustered into significantly more large CDR3 similarity groups than controls, the analysis revealed.

Per the germline V gene, CDR1 is SEHNR and CDR2 is FQNEAQ (reference sequence). The V end was cut by 6 bases, the J end by 4 bases, with 21 bases between. The CDR3 has 16 residues. This clonotype was counted ten times or more. The target antigen is unknown. The time point denotes: patch test 1, 2 weeks after DPC sensitization. Documented treatment: therapeutic diphenylcyclopropenone sensitization with weekly scalp DPC. Ahead of each patch test application, blood was drawn. TCRdb reanalysed the RACE reads using MiXCR and keeps one entry per CDR3 protein. Here the sample spans 370,000 or so distinct CDR3 sequences, more than 4.5% being singletons.

Here the sequenced sample was whole blood, taken in connection with sensitization to the hapten diphenylcyclopropenone (DPC). The chain employs TRBV7-9 and TRBJ2-5, with D perhaps matching TRBD1 or TRBD2 (5 bases each). The sequence was collected from a woman aged 50 to 65 with alopecia areata. Some clones in this sample may be carry-over from other donors' samples. CDR3 residues: CASSPMEPGQGETQYF. The CDR3 DNA reads as TGTGCCAGCAGTCCGATGGAGCCGGGGCAAGGAGAGACCCAGTACTTC.